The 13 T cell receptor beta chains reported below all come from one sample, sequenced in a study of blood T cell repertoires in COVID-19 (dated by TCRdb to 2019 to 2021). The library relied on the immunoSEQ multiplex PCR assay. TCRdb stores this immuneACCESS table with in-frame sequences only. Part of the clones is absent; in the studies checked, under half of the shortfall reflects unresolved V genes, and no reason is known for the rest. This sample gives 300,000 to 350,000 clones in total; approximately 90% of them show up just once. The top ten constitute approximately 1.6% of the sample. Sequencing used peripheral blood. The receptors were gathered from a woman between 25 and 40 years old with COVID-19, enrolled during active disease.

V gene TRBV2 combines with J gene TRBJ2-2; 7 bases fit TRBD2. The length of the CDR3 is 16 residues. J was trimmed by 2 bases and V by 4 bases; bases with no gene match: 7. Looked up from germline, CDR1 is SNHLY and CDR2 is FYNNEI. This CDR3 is CASSVDGGGNTGELFF. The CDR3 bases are TGTGCCAGCAGTGTAGATGGCGGGGGTAACACCGGGGAGCTGTTTTTT.

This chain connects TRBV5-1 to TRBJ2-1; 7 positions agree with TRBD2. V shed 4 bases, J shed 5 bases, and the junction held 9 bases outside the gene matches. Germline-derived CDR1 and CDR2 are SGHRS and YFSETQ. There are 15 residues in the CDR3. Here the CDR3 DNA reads TGCGCCAGCAGCCCCCCTGGGCGGGGGAACAATGAGCAGTTCTTC. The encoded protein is CASSPPGRGNNEQFF.

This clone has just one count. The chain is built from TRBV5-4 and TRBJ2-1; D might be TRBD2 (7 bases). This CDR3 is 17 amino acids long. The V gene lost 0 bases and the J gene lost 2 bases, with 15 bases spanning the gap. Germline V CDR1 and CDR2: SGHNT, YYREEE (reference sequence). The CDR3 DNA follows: TGTGCCAGCAGCTTGGCCGAGGCGGGGGCCCCCTACAATGAGCAGTTCTTC. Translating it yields CASSLAEAGAPYNEQFF.

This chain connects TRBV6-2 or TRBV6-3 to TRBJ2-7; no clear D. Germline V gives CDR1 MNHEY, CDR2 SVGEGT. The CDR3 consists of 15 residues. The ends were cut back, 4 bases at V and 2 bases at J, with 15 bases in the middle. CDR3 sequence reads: CASSSRISMAYEQYF. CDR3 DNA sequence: TGTGCCAGCAGTTCCAGGATCTCCATGGCCTACGAGCAGTACTTC.

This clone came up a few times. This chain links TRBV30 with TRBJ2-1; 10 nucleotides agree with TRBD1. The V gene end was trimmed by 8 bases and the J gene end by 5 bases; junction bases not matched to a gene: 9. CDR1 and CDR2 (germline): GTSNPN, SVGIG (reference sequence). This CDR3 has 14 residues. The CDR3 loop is CAGLPGQGNNEQFF. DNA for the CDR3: TGTGCCGGTCTTCCGGGACAGGGGAACAATGAGCAGTTCTTC. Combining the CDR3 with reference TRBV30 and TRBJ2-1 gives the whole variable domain SQTIHQWPATLVQPVGSPLSLECTVEGTSNPNLYWYRQAAGRGLQLLFYSVGIGQISSEVPQNLSASRPQDRQFILSSKKLLLSDSGFYLCAGLPGQGNNEQFFGPGTRLTVL.

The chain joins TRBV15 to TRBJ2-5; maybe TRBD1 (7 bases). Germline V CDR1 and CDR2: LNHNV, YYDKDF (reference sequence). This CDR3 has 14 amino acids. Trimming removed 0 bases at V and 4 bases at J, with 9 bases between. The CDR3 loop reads CATSRDQGGETQYF. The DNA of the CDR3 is TGTGCCACCAGCAGAGATCAGGGGGGAGAGACCCAGTACTTC.

The CDR3 is CASSLNVGSEKLFF. The CDR3 nucleotides read TGTGCCAGCAGCTTGAACGTAGGGAGTGAAAAACTGTTTTTT. V usage is TRBV5-6 and J usage is TRBJ1-4; D gene uncertain. The CDR3 loop spans 14 amino acids. Trimming took 1 base from V and 7 from J, leaving 11 bases between them. Germline V CDR1 and CDR2: SGHDT, YYEEEE.

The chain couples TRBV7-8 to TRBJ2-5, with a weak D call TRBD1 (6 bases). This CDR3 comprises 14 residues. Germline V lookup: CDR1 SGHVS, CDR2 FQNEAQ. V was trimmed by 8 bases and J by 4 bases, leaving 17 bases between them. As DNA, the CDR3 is TGTGCCAGCTCCATTGACAGGTCCGGAGAGACCCAGTACTTC. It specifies CASSIDRSGETQYF.

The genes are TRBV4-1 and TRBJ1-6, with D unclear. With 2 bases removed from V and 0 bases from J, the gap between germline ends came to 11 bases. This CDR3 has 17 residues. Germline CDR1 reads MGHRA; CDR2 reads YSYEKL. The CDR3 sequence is CASSQSGISSYNSPLHF. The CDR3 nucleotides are TGCGCCAGCAGCCAATCCGGGATTAGCTCCTATAATTCACCCCTCCACTTT.

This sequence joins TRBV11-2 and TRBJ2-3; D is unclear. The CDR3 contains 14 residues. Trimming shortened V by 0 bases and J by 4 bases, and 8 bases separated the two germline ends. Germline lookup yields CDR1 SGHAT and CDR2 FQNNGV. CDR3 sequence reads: CASSLDPLSDTQYF. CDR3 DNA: TGTGCCAGCAGCTTAGATCCGTTGTCAGATACGCAGTATTTT.

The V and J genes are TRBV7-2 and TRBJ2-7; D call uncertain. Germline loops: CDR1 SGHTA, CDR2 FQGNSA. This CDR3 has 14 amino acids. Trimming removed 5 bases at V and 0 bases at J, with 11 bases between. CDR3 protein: CASSPRPNSYEQYF. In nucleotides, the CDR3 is TGTGCCAGCAGCCCTAGACCGAACTCCTACGAGCAGTACTTC.

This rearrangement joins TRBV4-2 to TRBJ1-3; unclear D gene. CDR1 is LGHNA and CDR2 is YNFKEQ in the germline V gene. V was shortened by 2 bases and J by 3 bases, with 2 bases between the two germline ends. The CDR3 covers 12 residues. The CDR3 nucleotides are TGTGCCAGCAGCCAACATGGAAACACCATATATTTT. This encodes CASSQHGNTIYF.

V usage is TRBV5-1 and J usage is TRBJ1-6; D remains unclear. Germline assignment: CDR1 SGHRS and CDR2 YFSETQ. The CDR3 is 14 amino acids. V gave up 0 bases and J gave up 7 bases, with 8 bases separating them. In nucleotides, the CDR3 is TGCGCCAGCAGCTTGGGACACGTAAATTCACCCCTCCACTTT. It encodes CASSLGHVNSPLHF.